This T cell receptor (beta chain) emerged from a study of cytomegalovirus exposure and HLA in healthy donors. On the study more broadly: Among about 179 million T cells, an earlier analysis found around 100 million unique TCR beta sequences. Around 83% of around 390 genotyped donors fell in the Caucasian-associated ancestry cluster.

V lost 4 bases and J lost 5; bases outside the gene matches: 6. From germline, CDR1 is SGHNT and CDR2 YYREEE (reference sequence). The CDR3 consists of 14 residues. About this clone: Antigen: not known.

With 60 Vbeta and 13 Jbeta primers, the PCR was carried out. Sequenced by immunoSEQ multiplex PCR; TCRdb stores in-frame clones only, minus some. The top ten hold approximately 2% of the sample, which has 140,000 to 150,000 clones, approximately 63% seen once. Study conclusions and caveats: In vitro data verified a few CMV-associated chains as specific for CMV antigens.

Sequenced input: PBMCs. This TCR derives from a woman between 55 and 75 years old in good health and CMV-seropositive. The gene calls are TRBV5-4 and TRBJ2-5; 9 bases match TRBD1. The CDR3 bases are TGTGCCAGCAGCCCCGGGACAGGGCGGGAGACCCAGTACTTC. Translating gives CASSPGTGRETQYF.